This is a list of T cell receptor beta chains from one sample in a study of CD4 T cells in relation to SARS-CoV-2 and coronaviruses. Here immunoSEQ multiplex PCR was the method, and the copy in TCRdb shows in-frame clones only, minus some. The data contain roughly 68,000 clones, approximately 93% of them seen just once; the ten biggest clones take up around 0.23%. The sequenced sample consisted of naive CD4+ T cells from PBMCs. The receptors originated from a human donor in good health. The CDR3 runs from the conserved cysteine through the conserved F or W. D genes are given only for firm matches. Clone sizes are given selectively: once, few, many, or a class where the clone is expanded.

TRBJ1-4,TRBD1,.,TRBV28,18,CASSSSGTAYSTNEKLFF,TGTGCCAGCAGTTCTAGCGGGACAGCGTACTCAACTAATGAAAAACTGTTTTTT
TRBJ1-2,.,.,TRBV28,13,CASSPLPNYGYTF,TGTGCCAGCAGTCCGCTCCCGAACTATGGCTACACCTTC
TRBJ1-5,.,few,TRBV20-1,11,CSAETNGAQHF,TGCAGTGCTGAGACCAATGGAGCCCAGCATTTT
TRBJ2-7,.,.,TRBV9,14,CASSTQPVGGEQYF,TGTGCCAGCAGCACCCAACCAGTGGGAGGCGAGCAGTACTTC
TRBJ1-1,.,once,TRBV11-3,14,CASSLGTFGSEAFF,TGTGCCAGCAGCTTAGGAACCTTTGGGAGTGAAGCTTTCTTT
TRBJ1-4,TRBD1,once,TRBV5-1,15,CASRRTGGATEKLFF,TGCGCCAGCAGACGTACAGGGGGCGCGACTGAAAAACTGTTTTTT
TRBJ2-3,TRBD2,.,TRBV4-1,17,CASSQRFAGGVGDTQYF,TGCGCCAGCAGCCAAAGGTTCGCGGGGGGGGTAGGAGATACGCAGTATTTT
TRBJ2-5,TRBD2,.,TRBV7-2,14,CASSLRSGRQTQYF,TGTGCCAGCAGCTTGAGAAGCGGGAGACAGACCCAGTACTTC
TRBJ2-1,.,few,TRBV7-2,14,CASSLSQDAVEQFF,TGTGCCAGCAGCTTATCCCAGGACGCCGTTGAGCAGTTCTTC
TRBJ2-2,TRBD2,.,TRBV30,16,CAWRLAGGKNTGELFF,TGTGCCTGGAGACTAGCGGGGGGGAAGAACACCGGGGAGCTGTTTTTT
TRBJ1-5,.,.,TRBV28,15,CASSPRGVSNQPQHF,TGTGCCAGCAGTCCACGGGGGGTTAGCAATCAGCCCCAGCATTTT
TRBJ1-5,.,.,TRBV20-1,13,CSASRDIYQPQHF,TGCAGTGCTAGTCGGGACATCTATCAGCCCCAGCATTTT